This entry is about one T cell receptor (beta chain). These data come from a study of cytomegalovirus exposure and HLA in healthy donors. Study overall: A previous analysis identified 117 million unique TCR beta sequences derived from some 170 million T cells. Within an early data release were 80 million to 90 million unique TCRs drawn from HLA-typed donors.

The donors comprised healthy bone marrow donors. PCR was performed using 60 Vbeta and 13 Jbeta primers. Libraries were prepared by immunoSEQ multiplex PCR; TCRdb keeps only in-frame clonotypes and omits some of them. The sample shows 150,000 to 200,000 clones, 80% to 85% of them seen only once. The CDR3 spans 14 residues. The V and J ends lost 4 bases and 8 bases, in that order; junction bases with no gene match: 7. Germline assignment: CDR1 SGDLS and CDR2 YYNGEE. The chain combines TRBV9 with TRBJ1-2; the match to TRBD1 covers 11 bases. Sequenced material: PBMCs. This receptor was taken from a woman aged 18-30 years in good health and CMV-seropositive. The DNA for the CDR3 is TGTGCCAGCAGCCCGACCGGGACAGGGGGAGGCTACACCTTC. The encoded protein is CASSPTGTGGGYTF.